The next 24 T cell receptor beta chains were all read from a single sample in a study of blood T cell repertoires in COVID-19. This table comes from immunoSEQ multiplex PCR, and its TCRdb copy is limited to in-frame clones, with some not included. Of more than 90,000 clones detected, approximately 80% appear once; the ten largest clones hold approximately 10%. Specimen: peripheral blood. The origin of the receptors is a woman of 80 years or more with acute or convalescent COVID-19.

The chain recombines TRBV12-5 with TRBJ1-1, with TRBD1 matching 7 bases. This CDR3 comprises 13 residues. After removal of 8 bases from V and 3 bases from J, the junction contained 6 bases not matched to a gene. CDR1 LGHNT and CDR2 FRNRAP come from the germline V gene. This CDR3 reads CASSRDSYTEAFF. CDR3 nucleotide sequence: TGTGCTAGTAGCCGGGACAGCTACACTGAAGCTTTCTTT.

The V and J genes are TRBV7-2 and TRBJ1-5, with TRBD1 as a possible D gene (5 bases). Germline-derived CDR1 and CDR2 are SGHTA and FQGNSA. The length of the CDR3 is 16 residues. V was shortened by 2 bases and J by 2 bases, with 13 bases between the two germline ends. The CDR3 nucleotides read TGTGCCAGCAGCTTAAGGTCCAGGGTTGGCAATCAGCCCCAGCATTTT. Encoded protein: CASSLRSRVGNQPQHF.

Ten or more counts support this clone. The rearrangement uses TRBV5-1 and TRBJ2-1, with D possibly being TRBD2 (6 bases). This CDR3 spans 13 amino acids. Germline assignment: CDR1 SGHRS and CDR2 YFSETQ. With 0 bases removed from V and 5 bases from J, the gap between germline ends came to 6 bases. The CDR3 is CASSLAGDNEQFF. CDR3 DNA sequence: TGCGCCAGCAGCTTGGCGGGGGACAATGAGCAGTTCTTC.

This clone came up once. The chain links TRBV11-1 to TRBJ2-1; maybe TRBD1 (5 bases). Trimming took 4 bases from V and 7 from J, leaving 11 bases between them. Germline assignment: CDR1 SGHAT and CDR2 FQDESV (reference sequence). This CDR3 has 13 amino acids. The CDR3 here is CASSSRVGNEQFF. The CDR3, as DNA: TGTGCCAGCAGCTCCAGGGTAGGGAATGAGCAGTTCTTC.

This chain connects TRBV4-2 to TRBJ2-7, with 10 nucleotides matching TRBD2. Unmatched junction bases numbered 4, after V lost 0 bases and J lost 2 bases. CDR1 LGHNA and CDR2 YNFKEQ come from the germline V gene. The CDR3 is made up of 16 amino acids. The CDR3 bases are TGTGCCAGCAGCCAAGATGGGCTAGCGGGAGCCTACGAGCAGTACTTC. It yields the protein CASSQDGLAGAYEQYF.

This clone occurred once. This chain uses TRBV25-1 with TRBJ1-2; a weak D match, TRBD1 (6 bases). This CDR3 is built from 16 residues. CDR1 is MGHDK and CDR2 is SYGVNS in the germline V gene. The V and J ends lost 1 base and 3 bases respectively, with 15 bases between them. The CDR3 DNA reads as TGTGCCAGCAGTGAATTTGGGGGCAGGGCGGACTATGGCTACACCTTC. It codes for CASSEFGGRADYGYTF.

J is TRBJ1-1 and V is TRBV7-2; 12 bases are shared with TRBD1. CDR3 length: 15 amino acids. Looked up from germline, CDR1 is SGHTA and CDR2 is FQGNSA. V shed 5 bases and J 6 bases; nucleotides not matched to a gene: 7. As DNA, the CDR3 is TGTGCCAGCAGCACGGGACAGGGGGCGCAGGCTGAAGCTTTCTTT. Its translation is CASSTGQGAQAEAFF. Full variable domain (missing parts from reference TRBV7-2 and TRBJ1-1): GAGVSQSPSNKVTEKGKDVELRCDPISGHTALYWYRQSLGQGLEFLIYFQGNSAPDKSGLPSDRFSAERTGGSVSTLTIQRTQQEDSAVYLCASSTGQGAQAEAFFGQGTRLTVV.

The chain joins TRBV9 to TRBJ2-7; maybe TRBD2 (7 bases). The germline CDR1 and CDR2 sequences are SGDLS and YYNGEE. Trimming pared 3 bases from V and 2 bases from J, leaving 15 bases between. The CDR3 length is 15 residues. The CDR3 nucleotides are TGTGCCAGCAGCGGGGGGGGACAAGGGCCCTACGAGCAGTACTTC. Translating it yields CASSGGGQGPYEQYF.

The chain recombines TRBV14 with TRBJ2-6, with 8 nucleotides matching TRBD2. Per the germline V gene, CDR1 is SGHDN and CDR2 is FVKESK. This CDR3 region has 19 residues. Trimming cost V 1 base and J 4 bases; bases outside gene matches: 12. Written as DNA, the CDR3 is TGTGCCAGCAGCCAAGCTGGCGGGGGGCCCCTGAGAGGGGCCAACGTCCTGACTTTC. Translation: CASSQAGGGPLRGANVLTF. Full variable domain (outside the CDR3, taken from reference TRBV14 and TRBJ2-6): EAGVTQFPSHSVIEKGQTVTLRCDPISGHDNLYWYRRVMGKEIKFLLHFVKESKQDESGMPNNRFLAERTGGTYSTLKVQPAELEDSGVYFCASSQAGGGPLRGANVLTFGAGSRLTVL.

The chain links TRBV28 to TRBJ1-2; D is possibly TRBD1 (6 bases). CDR1 and CDR2 from the germline V gene are MDHEN and SYDVKM. The length of the CDR3 is 12 residues. Trimming removed 2 bases at V and 12 bases at J, with 13 bases between. DNA of the CDR3: TGTGCCAGCAGTTTACCAGGACAGATCCACACCTTC. Residues: CASSLPGQIHTF.

The V and J genes are TRBV7-2 and TRBJ2-7; TRBD1 matches at 10 bases. After removal of 4 bases from V and 10 bases from J, the junction contained 13 bases not matched to a gene. Per the germline V gene, CDR1 is SGHTA and CDR2 is FQGNSA. The CDR3 is made up of 15 amino acids. CDR3 in DNA: TGTGCCAGCAGCTCCTTCCGGGACAGGGGAAGTCTACAGTACTTC. This gives the protein CASSSFRDRGSLQYF.

The CDR3 loop reads CASSRQEGNQPQHF. DNA of the CDR3: TGTGCCAGTTCCCGACAGGAGGGCAATCAGCCCCAGCATTTT. The genes are TRBV19 and TRBJ1-5; tentatively, D is TRBD1 (6 bases). The CDR3 totals 14 residues. Germline V gene data show CDR1 as LNHDA and CDR2 as SQIVND (reference sequence). V was pared by 8 bases and J by 2 bases, with 13 bases between.

The chain is built from TRBV4-1 and TRBJ1-6; possibly TRBD1 for D (5 bases). The ends were cut back, 1 base at V and 7 bases at J, with 11 bases in the middle. Germline loops: CDR1 MGHRA, CDR2 YSYEKL. The CDR3 totals 15 residues. CDR3 region: CASSQGNRPNSPLHF. CDR3 bases: TGCGCCAGCAGCCAAGGTAACAGGCCGAATTCACCCCTCCACTTT.

The rearrangement uses TRBV9 and TRBJ2-1; tentatively, D is TRBD2 (6 bases). Looked up from germline, CDR1 is SGDLS and CDR2 is YYNGEE. V shed 2 bases and J shed 3 bases, with 6 bases lying between them. The CDR3 extends over 13 amino acids. For the CDR3, the DNA is TGTGCCAGCAGCGTTAGCGGCTACAATGAGCAGTTCTTC. Translating gives CASSVSGYNEQFF.

The rearrangement joins TRBV3-1 (or the pseudogene TRBV3-2) to TRBJ2-1; no clear D gene. The CDR3 spans 14 residues. The ends were cut back, 5 bases at V and 4 bases at J, with 12 bases in the middle. The germline V gene has CDR1 LGHDT and CDR2 YNNKEL (reference sequence). The CDR3 bases are TGTGCCAGCAGCGAAGCTACTAAGTACAATGAGCAGTTCTTC. Encoded protein: CASSEATKYNEQFF.

This sequence joins TRBV12-3 or TRBV12-4 and TRBJ2-1; 7 nucleotides align to TRBD2. The CDR3 extends over 13 amino acids. V was clipped by 3 bases and J by 7 bases; unmatched bases: 3. As DNA, the CDR3 is TGTGCCAGCAGTTTGGGGGAGGGTAATGAGCAGTTCTTC. It translates to CASSLGEGNEQFF.

This rearrangement joins TRBV10-3 to TRBJ1-1; 9 bases are a match to TRBD1. The CDR3 runs to 13 residues. V lost 6 bases and J lost 6; bases outside the gene matches: 5. Germline V lookup: CDR1 ENHRY, CDR2 SYGVKD. The DNA of the CDR3 is TGTGCCATCAGCCTACAGGGGGCTGCTGAAGCTTTCTTT. Amino acids: CAISLQGAAEAFF.

This sequence joins TRBV5-1 and TRBJ2-5; D is perhaps TRBD1 (6 bases). The CDR3 sequence is 13 residues long. From germline, CDR1 is SGHRS and CDR2 YFSETQ. V shed 4 bases and J shed 5 bases, with 12 bases lying between them. For the CDR3, the DNA is TGCGCCAGCAGCCCCGGACAGACGGAGACCCAGTACTTC. Its translation is CASSPGQTETQYF.

The rearrangement joins TRBV18 to TRBJ2-3; D is unclear. Trimming stripped 2 bases from V and 5 bases from J, with 5 bases between. The length of the CDR3 is 12 residues. CDR1 KGHSH and CDR2 LQKENI come from the germline V gene. CDR3 DNA sequence: TGTGCCAGCTCACCAACTCGAGATACGCAGTATTTT. It encodes CASSPTRDTQYF.

The table lists this clone with a count of one. This chain connects TRBV3-1 (or the pseudogene TRBV3-2) to TRBJ2-7, with a possible D match to TRBD1 (5 bases). The germline V and J ends were trimmed by 1 base and 4 bases, with 5 bases remaining between them. CDR1 is LGHDT, CDR2 YNNKEL, per germline (reference sequence). This CDR3 spans 12 amino acids. The CDR3 protein is CASSQAGYEQYF. CDR3 DNA: TGTGCCAGCAGCCAAGCAGGGTACGAGCAGTACTTC.

The V and J genes are TRBV7-2 and TRBJ1-5; TRBD1 might be the D (5 bases). This CDR3 has 15 residues. Trimming cost V 1 base and J 3 bases, with 10 bases left between them. The germline V gene encodes CDR1 SGHTA and CDR2 FQGNSA. CDR3: CASSLEAGFNQPQHF. Here the CDR3 DNA reads TGTGCCAGCAGCTTAGAGGCAGGGTTCAATCAGCCCCAGCATTTT.

The chain carries TRBV27 and TRBJ2-7; tentatively, D is TRBD1 (6 bases). This CDR3 spans 13 amino acids. Germline CDR1 is MNHEY and CDR2 is SMNVEV (reference sequence). Trimming pared 5 bases from V and 0 bases from J, leaving 8 bases between. CDR3 bases: TGTGCCAGCAGTCCCAGGGGCTCCTACGAGCAGTACTTC. Its translation: CASSPRGSYEQYF.

There are a few counts of this clone. The CDR3 DNA is TGTGCCAGCAGCCCGGGAGGGCTAGATCGTGATACGCAGTATTTT. It encodes CASSPGGLDRDTQYF. The chain uses TRBV5-4 and TRBJ2-3; 8 bases map to TRBD2. This CDR3 spans 15 amino acids. Germline V CDR1 and CDR2: SGHNT, YYREEE (reference sequence). V lost 4 bases and J lost 6; bases outside the gene matches: 10.

The J gene is TRBJ2-5, the V gene TRBV29-1; the D gene is possibly TRBD2 (6 bases). Germline V gene sequence: CDR1 SQVTM, CDR2 ANQGSEA. This CDR3 is 14 amino acids long. The germline V and J ends were trimmed by 7 bases and 5 bases, with 20 bases remaining between them. Here the CDR3 reads CSASLAMGPETQYF. The CDR3 DNA reads TGCAGCGCCTCTCTAGCGATGGGGCCTGAGACCCAGTACTTC.